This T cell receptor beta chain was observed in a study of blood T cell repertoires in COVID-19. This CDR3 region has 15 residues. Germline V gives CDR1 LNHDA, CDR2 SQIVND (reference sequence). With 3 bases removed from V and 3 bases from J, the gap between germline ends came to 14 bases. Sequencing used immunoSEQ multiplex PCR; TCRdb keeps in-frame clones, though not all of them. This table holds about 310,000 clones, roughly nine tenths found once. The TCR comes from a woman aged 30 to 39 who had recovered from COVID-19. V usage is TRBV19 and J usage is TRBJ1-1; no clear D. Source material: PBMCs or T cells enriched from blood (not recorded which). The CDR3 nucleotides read TGTGCCAGTAGTATTTTGAGAATCTCGTACACTGAAGCTTTCTTT. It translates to CASSILRISYTEAFF.